These 13 T cell receptor beta chains were all obtained from the same sample, sequenced in a study of blood T cell repertoires in COVID-19. Repertoires were generated with immunoSEQ multiplex PCR, while TCRdb's copy carries only in-frame clones and drops some. The sample gives 350,000 to 450,000 clones, roughly 92% of which show up once; 0.7% to 0.95% is in the top ten. Material for sequencing was PBMCs or T cells enriched from blood (not recorded which). The receptor set was obtained from a woman aged 35 to 49 who had been exposed to COVID-19.

V gene TRBV27 combines with J gene TRBJ1-6; 7 bases line up with TRBD1. The CDR3 is 14 residues long. The germline gives CDR1 MNHEY, CDR2 SMNVEV (reference sequence). Trimming took 7 bases from V and 3 from J; bases not matched to a gene: 3. In DNA form, the CDR3 reads TGTGCCAGCACGGACAGGCACTATAATTCACCCCTCCACTTT. Protein sequence: CASTDRHYNSPLHF.

This chain joins TRBV6-1 and TRBJ2-3, with D uncertain. CDR3 size: 14 residues. V lost 2 bases and J lost 2, with 8 bases in between. The germline CDR1 and CDR2 sequences are MNHNS and SASEGT. CDR3 residues: CASSETVATDTQYF. Written as DNA, the CDR3 is TGTGCCAGCAGTGAAACAGTTGCCACAGATACGCAGTATTTT.

Details on this clone: In the same sample, other DNA sequences code for this CDR3. The J gene is TRBJ2-3, the V gene TRBV18; 8 bases are shared with TRBD2. CDR1 is KGHSH and CDR2 is LQKENI in the germline V gene. The CDR3 runs 14 residues. Trimming removed 3 bases from V and 5 bases from J; junction bases left unmatched: 4. The CDR3 DNA follows: TGTGCCAGCTCACCGGGTCTAGCGGGAGATACGCAGTATTTT. Encoded protein: CASSPGLAGDTQYF.

The V gene is TRBV7-3, the J gene TRBJ2-2; 10 nucleotides match TRBD1. Germline lookup yields CDR1 SGHTA and CDR2 FQGTGA. V dropped 5 bases and J dropped 3; count of bases not matched to a gene: 3. The CDR3 runs to 15 residues. This CDR3 reads CASSLDRGHTGELFF. The DNA for the CDR3 is TGTGCCAGCAGCCTCGACAGGGGGCACACCGGGGAGCTGTTTTTT.

The chain joins TRBV5-1 to TRBJ2-7; 9 nucleotides agree with TRBD1. The germline V gene has CDR1 SGHRS and CDR2 YFSETQ. The CDR3 covers 14 residues. V lost 7 bases, J lost 2 bases, and 7 bases stayed unmatched. CDR3 in DNA: TGCGCCAGCCGTCGACGGGACAGGGCCTACGAGCAGTACTTC. It codes for CASRRRDRAYEQYF.

This clone was recorded only once. The V gene is TRBV29-1, the J gene TRBJ1-5, with D unclear. CDR1 is SQVTM, CDR2 ANQGSEA, per germline. The CDR3 has 13 amino acids. Trimming removed 3 bases from V and 4 bases from J, with 10 bases in between. The CDR3 loop reads CSVEWAVNQPQHF. The CDR3 region has the DNA TGCAGCGTTGAGTGGGCAGTGAATCAGCCCCAGCATTTT.

The chain recombines TRBV9 with TRBJ2-3, with D hard to call. The CDR3 extends over 14 amino acids. Trimming cost V 1 base and J 0 bases, with 6 bases left between them. Germline CDR1 SGDLS, CDR2 YYNGEE. The CDR3 spells CASSVQASTDTQYF. CDR3 DNA sequence: TGTGCCAGCAGCGTACAGGCTAGCACAGATACGCAGTATTTT.

The chain uses TRBV19 and TRBJ2-1; 9 bases align to TRBD2. V shed 6 bases and J 3 bases; nucleotides not matched to a gene: 6. This CDR3 spans 15 amino acids. Germline V gives CDR1 LNHDA, CDR2 SQIVND (reference sequence). The DNA of the CDR3 is TGTGCCAGTAGCCTTAGCGGGGGCAGCTACAATGAGCAGTTCTTC. The encoded protein is CASSLSGGSYNEQFF.

This chain joins TRBV30 and TRBJ1-3; no clear D gene. Per the germline V gene, CDR1 is GTSNPN and CDR2 is SVGIG (reference sequence). CDR3 size: 13 residues. V lost 7 bases, J lost 1 base, and 11 bases lay in between. The CDR3 here is CASPGGSGNTIYF. The CDR3, as DNA: TGTGCCTCCCCTGGCGGATCTGGAAACACCATATATTTT.

V and J are TRBV13 and TRBJ1-2; 8 positions agree with TRBD1. The CDR3 length is 14 residues. After removal of 4 bases from V and 5 bases from J, the junction contained 6 bases not matched to a gene. Germline CDR1 reads PRHDT; CDR2 reads FYEKMQ (reference sequence). The CDR3: CASSYRTGQYGYTF. The CDR3, as DNA: TGTGCCAGCAGCTATCGGACAGGGCAATATGGCTACACCTTC.

J is TRBJ2-3 and V is TRBV2; TRBD1 agrees at 7 bases. The CDR3 is 13 residues long. With 11 bases clipped from V and 0 bases from J, the junction kept 5 bases outside the gene matches. Germline CDR1 reads SNHLY; CDR2 reads FYNNEI. The CDR3 protein is CAGQTGSTDTQYF. The CDR3 DNA reads as TGTGCCGGGCAGACAGGGAGCACAGATACGCAGTATTTT.

The rearrangement links TRBV7-9 to TRBJ2-1; D is unclear. V lost 1 base and J 6 bases, leaving 4 bases between the germline ends. The CDR3 totals 12 residues. Looked up from germline, CDR1 is SEHNR and CDR2 is FQNEAQ (reference sequence). The chain's CDR3 is CASSLGLNEQFF. CDR3 DNA: TGTGCCAGCAGCTTAGGTCTCAATGAGCAGTTCTTC.

In this sample, this clone turned up a few times. The J gene is TRBJ1-2, the V gene TRBV11-2, with 9 bases fitting TRBD1. The CDR3 contains 15 residues. Per the germline V gene, CDR1 is SGHAT and CDR2 is FQNNGV. V shed 1 base, J shed 8 bases, and the junction held 8 bases outside the gene matches. CDR3 protein: CASSLADRGVSGYTF. Here the CDR3 DNA reads TGTGCCAGCAGCTTAGCCGACAGGGGGGTAAGCGGCTACACCTTC.